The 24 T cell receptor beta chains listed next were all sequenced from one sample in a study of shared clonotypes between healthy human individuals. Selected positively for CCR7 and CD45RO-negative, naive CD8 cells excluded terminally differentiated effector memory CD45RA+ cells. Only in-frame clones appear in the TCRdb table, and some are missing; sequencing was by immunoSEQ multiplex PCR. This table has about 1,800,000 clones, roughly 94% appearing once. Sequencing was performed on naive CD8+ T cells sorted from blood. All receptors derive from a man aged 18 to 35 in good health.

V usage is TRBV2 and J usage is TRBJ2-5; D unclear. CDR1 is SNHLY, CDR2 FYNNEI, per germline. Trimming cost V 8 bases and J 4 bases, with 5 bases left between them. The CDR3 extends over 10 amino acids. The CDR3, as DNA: TGTGCCAGCCACAGAGAGACCCAGTACTTC. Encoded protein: CASHRETQYF.

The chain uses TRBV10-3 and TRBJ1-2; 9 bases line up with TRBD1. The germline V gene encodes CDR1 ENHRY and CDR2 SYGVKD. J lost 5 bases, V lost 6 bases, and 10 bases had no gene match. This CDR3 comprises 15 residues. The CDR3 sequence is CAIREDRGPSYGYTF. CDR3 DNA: TGTGCCATCAGGGAGGACAGGGGTCCATCTTATGGCTACACCTTC.

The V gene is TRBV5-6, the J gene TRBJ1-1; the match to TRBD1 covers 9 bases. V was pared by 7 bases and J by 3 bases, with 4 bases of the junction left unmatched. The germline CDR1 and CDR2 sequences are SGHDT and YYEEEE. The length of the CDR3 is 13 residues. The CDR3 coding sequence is TGTGCCAGCGGACAGGGGTTTTACACTGAAGCTTTCTTT. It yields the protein CASGQGFYTEAFF. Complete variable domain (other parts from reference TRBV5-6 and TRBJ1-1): DAGVTQSPTHLIKTRGQQVTLRCSPKSGHDTVSWYQQALGQGPQFIFQYYEEEERQRGNFPDRFSGHQFPNYSSELNVNALLLGDSALYLCASGQGFYTEAFFGQGTRLTVV.

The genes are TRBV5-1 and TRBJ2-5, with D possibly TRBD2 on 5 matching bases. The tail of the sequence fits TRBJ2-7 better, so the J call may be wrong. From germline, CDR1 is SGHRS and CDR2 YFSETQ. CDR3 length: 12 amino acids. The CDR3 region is CASSFIGSEQYF. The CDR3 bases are TGCGCCAGCAGCTTCATAGGGAGCGAGCAGTACTTC.

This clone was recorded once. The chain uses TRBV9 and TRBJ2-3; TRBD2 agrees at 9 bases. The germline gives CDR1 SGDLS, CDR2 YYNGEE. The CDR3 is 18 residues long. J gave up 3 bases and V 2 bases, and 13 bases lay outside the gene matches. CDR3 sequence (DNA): TGTGCCAGCAGCGTCGGACTAGCGCCACCCATTCTAACAGATACGCAGTATTTT. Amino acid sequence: CASSVGLAPPILTDTQYF.

CDR3 sequence (DNA): TGTGCCAGTAGTACCTCCGATGCGGGAGTGAACGAGCAGTACTTC. Its translation is CASSTSDAGVNEQYF. The rearrangement uses TRBV19 and TRBJ2-7, with TRBD2 matching 7 bases. V dropped 4 bases and J dropped 5; count of bases not matched to a gene: 11. The length of the CDR3 is 15 residues. Germline V gene sequence: CDR1 LNHDA, CDR2 SQIVND (reference sequence).

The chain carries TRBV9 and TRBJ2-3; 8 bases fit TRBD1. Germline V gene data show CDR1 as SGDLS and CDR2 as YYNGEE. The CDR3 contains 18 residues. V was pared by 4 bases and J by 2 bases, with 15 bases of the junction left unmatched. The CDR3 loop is CASSPRTGRTSFTDTQYF. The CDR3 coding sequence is TGTGCCAGCAGCCCCAGGACAGGGAGGACAAGCTTCACAGATACGCAGTATTTT.

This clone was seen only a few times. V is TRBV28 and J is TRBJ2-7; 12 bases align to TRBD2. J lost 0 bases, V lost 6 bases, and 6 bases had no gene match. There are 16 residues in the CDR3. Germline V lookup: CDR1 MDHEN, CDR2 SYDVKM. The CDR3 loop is CASSATSGGSSYEQYF. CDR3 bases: TGTGCCAGCAGCGCCACTAGCGGGGGGAGCTCCTACGAGCAGTACTTC.

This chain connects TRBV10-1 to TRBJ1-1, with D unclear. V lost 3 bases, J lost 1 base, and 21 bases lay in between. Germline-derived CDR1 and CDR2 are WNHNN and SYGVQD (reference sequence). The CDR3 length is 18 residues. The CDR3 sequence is CASSDFGTDPFRNTEAFF. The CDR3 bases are TGCGCCAGCAGTGACTTCGGAACCGATCCTTTTAGGAACACTGAAGCTTTCTTT.

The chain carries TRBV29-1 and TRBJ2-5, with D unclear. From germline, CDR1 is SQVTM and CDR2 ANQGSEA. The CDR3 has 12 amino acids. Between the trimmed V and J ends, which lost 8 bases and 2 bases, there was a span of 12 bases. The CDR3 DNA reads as TGCAGCTATCAGGACGGACAAGAGACCCAGTACTTC. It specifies CSYQDGQETQYF.

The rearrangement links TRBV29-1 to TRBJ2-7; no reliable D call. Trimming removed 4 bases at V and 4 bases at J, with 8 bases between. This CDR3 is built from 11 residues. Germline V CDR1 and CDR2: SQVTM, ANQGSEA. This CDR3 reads CSVGNGYEQYF. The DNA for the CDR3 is TGCAGCGTTGGAAACGGGTACGAGCAGTACTTC.

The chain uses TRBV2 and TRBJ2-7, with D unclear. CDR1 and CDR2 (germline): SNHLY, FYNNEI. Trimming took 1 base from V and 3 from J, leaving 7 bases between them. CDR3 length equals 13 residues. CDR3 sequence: CASSEGAYYEQYF. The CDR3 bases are TGTGCCAGCAGTGAAGGGGCATACTACGAGCAGTACTTC. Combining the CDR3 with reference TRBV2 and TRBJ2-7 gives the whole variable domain EPEVTQTPSHQVTQMGQEVILRCVPISNHLYFYWYRQILGQKVEFLVSFYNNEISEKSEIFDDQFSVERPDGSNFTLKIRSTKLEDSAMYFCASSEGAYYEQYFGPGTRLTVT.

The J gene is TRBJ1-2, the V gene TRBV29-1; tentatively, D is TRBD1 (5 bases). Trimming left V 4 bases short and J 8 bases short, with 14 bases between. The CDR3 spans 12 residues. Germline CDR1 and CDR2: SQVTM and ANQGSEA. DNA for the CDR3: TGCAGCGTTGTGTTGGGGGACGGGGGCTACACCTTC. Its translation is CSVVLGDGGYTF.

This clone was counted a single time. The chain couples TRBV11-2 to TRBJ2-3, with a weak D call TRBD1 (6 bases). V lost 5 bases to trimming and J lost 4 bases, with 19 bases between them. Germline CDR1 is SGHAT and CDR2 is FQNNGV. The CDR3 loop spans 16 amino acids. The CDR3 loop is CASSPDRLGTADTQYF. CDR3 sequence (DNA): TGTGCCAGCAGCCCCGACAGGTTGGGCACGGCAGATACGCAGTATTTT.

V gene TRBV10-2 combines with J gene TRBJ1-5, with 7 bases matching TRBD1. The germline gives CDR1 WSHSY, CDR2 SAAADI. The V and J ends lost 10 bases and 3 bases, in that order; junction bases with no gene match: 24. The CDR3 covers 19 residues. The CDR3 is CATKISGTRDSRFNQPQHF. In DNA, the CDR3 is TGCGCCACCAAAATCTCGGGTACCAGGGACAGCCGCTTCAATCAGCCCCAGCATTTT.

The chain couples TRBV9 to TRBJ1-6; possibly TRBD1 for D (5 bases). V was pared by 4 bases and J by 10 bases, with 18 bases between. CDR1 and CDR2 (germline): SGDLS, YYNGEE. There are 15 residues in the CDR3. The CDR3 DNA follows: TGTGCCAGCAGCCCGTGGCGGGGGGAAGGGTCACCCCTCCACTTT. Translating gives CASSPWRGEGSPLHF. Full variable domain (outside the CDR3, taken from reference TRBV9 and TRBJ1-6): DSGVTQTPKHLITATGQRVTLRCSPRSGDLSVYWYQQSLDQGLQFLIQYYNGEERAKGNILERFSAQQFPDLHSELNLSSLELGDSALYFCASSPWRGEGSPLHFGNGTRLTVT.

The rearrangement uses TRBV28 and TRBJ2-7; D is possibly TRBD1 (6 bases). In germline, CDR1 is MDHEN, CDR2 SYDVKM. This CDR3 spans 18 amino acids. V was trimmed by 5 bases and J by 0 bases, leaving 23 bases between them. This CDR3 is CASSLPVGQFPSSYEQYF. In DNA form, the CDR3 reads TGTGCCAGCAGTCTACCAGTCGGACAGTTCCCAAGCTCCTACGAGCAGTACTTC.

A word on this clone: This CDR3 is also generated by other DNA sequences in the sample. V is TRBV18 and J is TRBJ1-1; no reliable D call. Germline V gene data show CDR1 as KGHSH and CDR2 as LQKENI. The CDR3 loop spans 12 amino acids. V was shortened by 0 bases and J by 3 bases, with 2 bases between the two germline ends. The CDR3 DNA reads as TGTGCCAGCTCACCACCGGACACTGAAGCTTTCTTT. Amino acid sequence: CASSPPDTEAFF.

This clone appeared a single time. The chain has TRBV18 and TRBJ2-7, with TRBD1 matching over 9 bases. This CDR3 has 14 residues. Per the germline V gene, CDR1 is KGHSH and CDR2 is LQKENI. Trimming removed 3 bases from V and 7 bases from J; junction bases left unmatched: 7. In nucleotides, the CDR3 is TGTGCCAGCTCACCCAGGGACAGGGCCTGGGAGCAGTACTTC. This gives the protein CASSPRDRAWEQYF.

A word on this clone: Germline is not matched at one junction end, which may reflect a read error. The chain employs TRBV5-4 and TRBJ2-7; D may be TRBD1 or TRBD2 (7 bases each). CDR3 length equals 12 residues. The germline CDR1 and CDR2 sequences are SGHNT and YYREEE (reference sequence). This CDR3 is CASSSGGTAESF. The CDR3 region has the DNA TGTGCCAGCAGCTCCGGGGGGACAGCAGAGTCCTTC. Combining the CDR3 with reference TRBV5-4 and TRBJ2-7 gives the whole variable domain ETGVTQSPTHLIKTRGQQVTLRCSSQSGHNTVSWYQQALGQGPQFIFQYYREEENGRGNFPPRFSGLQFPNYSSELNVNALELDDSALYLCASSSGGTAESFGPGTRLTVT.

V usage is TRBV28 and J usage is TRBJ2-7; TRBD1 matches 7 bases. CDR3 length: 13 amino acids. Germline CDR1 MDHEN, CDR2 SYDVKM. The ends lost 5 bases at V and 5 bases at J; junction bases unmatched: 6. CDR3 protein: CASSQQGMHEQYF. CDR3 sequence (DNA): TGTGCCAGCAGTCAACAGGGGATGCACGAGCAGTACTTC.

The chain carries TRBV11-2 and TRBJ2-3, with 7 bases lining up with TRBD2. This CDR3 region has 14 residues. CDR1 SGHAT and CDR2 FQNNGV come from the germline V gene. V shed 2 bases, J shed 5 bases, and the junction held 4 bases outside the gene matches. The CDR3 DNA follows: TGTGCCAGCAGCTTAAGTTGGGGGGGAGATACGCAGTATTTT. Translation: CASSLSWGGDTQYF.

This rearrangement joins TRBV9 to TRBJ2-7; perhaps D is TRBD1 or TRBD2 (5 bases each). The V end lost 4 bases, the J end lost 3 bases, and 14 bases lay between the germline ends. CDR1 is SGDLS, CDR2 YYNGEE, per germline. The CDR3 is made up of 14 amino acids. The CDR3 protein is CASSKGTVNYEQYF. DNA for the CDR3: TGTGCCAGCAGCAAAGGGACGGTAAACTACGAGCAGTACTTC.

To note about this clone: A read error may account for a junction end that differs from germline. CDR3 DNA: TGTGCCAGCAGTCACTCGGGACAGCCCTACGAGCAGTACTTC. Its protein product is CASSHSGQPYEQYF. The gene calls are TRBV6-6 and TRBJ2-7, with 7 bases identical to TRBD1. Looked up from germline, CDR1 is MNHNY and CDR2 is SVGAGI (reference sequence). The CDR3 spans 14 residues.